The present entry profiles one T cell receptor beta chain with its context. Residents of approximately 25 US areas, aged about 18 to 89 years, made up the participants. Participants had their cohort set by participant-reported clinical history. The data originate from a study of blood T cell repertoires in COVID-19. Background on the study: The samples span acute and convalescent COVID-19 from the United States, Italy and Spain. In each case, the material was cDNA or gDNA derived from T cells, B-cell-depleted T cells, or PBMCs.

The table came from immunoSEQ multiplex PCR; TCRdb's copy has only in-frame clones and leaves some out. The table lists approximately 300,000 clones, nearly 90% of them singletons, with approximately 4% in the top ten. Germline V lookup: CDR1 MDHEN, CDR2 SYDVKM. Deletions cut 2 bases from V and 6 bases from J, with 10 bases between. CDR3 size: 13 residues. The chain joins TRBV28 to TRBJ1-1; D perhaps matches TRBD1 (6 bases). The sequencing input was PBMCs or T cells enriched from blood (not recorded which). The sequence was collected from a woman aged 18-30 years with acute COVID-19. CDR3 nucleotides: TGTGCCAGCAGTTTAGGGGGCTGGGCTGAAGCTTTCTTT. Protein: CASSLGGWAEAFF.